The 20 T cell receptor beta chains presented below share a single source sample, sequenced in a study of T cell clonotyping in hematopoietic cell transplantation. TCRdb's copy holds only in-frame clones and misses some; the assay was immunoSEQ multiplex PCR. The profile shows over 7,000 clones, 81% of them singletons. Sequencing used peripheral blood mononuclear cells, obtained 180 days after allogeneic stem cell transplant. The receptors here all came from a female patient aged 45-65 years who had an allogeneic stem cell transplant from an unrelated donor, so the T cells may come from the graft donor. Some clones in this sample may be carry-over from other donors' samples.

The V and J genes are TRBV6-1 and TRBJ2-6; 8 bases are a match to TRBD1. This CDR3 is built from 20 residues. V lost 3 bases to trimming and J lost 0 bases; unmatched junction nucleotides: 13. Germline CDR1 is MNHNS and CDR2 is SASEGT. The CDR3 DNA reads TGTGCCAGCAGTGATGGACAGGGAGGCGGAGGGGCCTCTGGGGCCAACGTCCTGACTTTC. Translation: CASSDGQGGGGASGANVLTF.

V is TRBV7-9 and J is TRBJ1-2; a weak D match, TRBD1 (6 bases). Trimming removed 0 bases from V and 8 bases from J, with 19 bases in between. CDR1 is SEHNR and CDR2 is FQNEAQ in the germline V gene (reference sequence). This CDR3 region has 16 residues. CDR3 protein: CASSLAPRGPTGGYTF. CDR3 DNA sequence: TGTGCCAGCAGCTTAGCCCCCAGGGGTCCGACCGGCGGCTACACCTTC. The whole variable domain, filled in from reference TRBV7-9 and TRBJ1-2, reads DTGVSQNPRHKITKRGQNVTFRCDPISEHNRLYWYRQTLGQGPEFLTYFQNEAQLEKSRLLSDRFSAERPKGSFSTLEIQRTEQGDSAMYLCASSLAPRGPTGGYTFGSGTRLTVV.

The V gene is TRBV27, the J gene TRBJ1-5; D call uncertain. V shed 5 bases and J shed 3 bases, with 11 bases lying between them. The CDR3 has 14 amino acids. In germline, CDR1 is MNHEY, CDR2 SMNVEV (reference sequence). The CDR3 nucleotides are TGTGCCAGCAGTGGGTCGTGGAACAATCAGCCCCAGCATTTT. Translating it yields CASSGSWNNQPQHF.

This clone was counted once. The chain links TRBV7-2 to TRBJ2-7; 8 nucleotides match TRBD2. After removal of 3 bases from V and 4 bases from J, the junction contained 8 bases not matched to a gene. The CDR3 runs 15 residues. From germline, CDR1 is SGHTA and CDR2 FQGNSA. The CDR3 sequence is CASSLYPGLEYEQYF. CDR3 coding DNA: TGTGCCAGCAGCTTGTACCCGGGACTAGAGTACGAGCAGTACTTC.

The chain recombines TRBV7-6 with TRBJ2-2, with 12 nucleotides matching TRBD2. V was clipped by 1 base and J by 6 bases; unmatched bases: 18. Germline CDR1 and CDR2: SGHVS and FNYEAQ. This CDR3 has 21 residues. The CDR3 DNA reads TGTGCCAGCAGCTTAGTTTTATTGGTGACTAGCGGGAGAAAGATGGCCGGGGAGCTGTTTTTT. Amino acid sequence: CASSLVLLVTSGRKMAGELFF.

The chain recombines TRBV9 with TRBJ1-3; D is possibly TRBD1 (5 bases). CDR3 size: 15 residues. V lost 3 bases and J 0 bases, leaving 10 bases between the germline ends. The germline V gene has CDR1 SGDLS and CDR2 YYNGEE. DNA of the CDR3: TGTGCCAGCAGCGCCAGACAGTTCTCTGGAAACACCATATATTTT. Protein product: CASSARQFSGNTIYF.

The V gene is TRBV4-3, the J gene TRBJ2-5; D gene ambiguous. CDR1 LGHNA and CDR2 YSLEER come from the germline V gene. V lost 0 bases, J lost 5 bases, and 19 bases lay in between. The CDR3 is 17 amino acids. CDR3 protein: CASSQETPGGVGETQYF. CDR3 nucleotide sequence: TGCGCCAGCAGCCAAGAAACTCCAGGTGGGGTCGGCGAGACCCAGTACTTC.

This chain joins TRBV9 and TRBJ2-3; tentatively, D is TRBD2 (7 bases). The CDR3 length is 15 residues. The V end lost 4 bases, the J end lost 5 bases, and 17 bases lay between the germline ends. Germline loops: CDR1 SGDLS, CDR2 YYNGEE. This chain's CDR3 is CASSPEGGTRDTQYF. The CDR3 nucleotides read TGTGCCAGCAGCCCCGAGGGGGGGACTCGAGATACGCAGTATTTT.

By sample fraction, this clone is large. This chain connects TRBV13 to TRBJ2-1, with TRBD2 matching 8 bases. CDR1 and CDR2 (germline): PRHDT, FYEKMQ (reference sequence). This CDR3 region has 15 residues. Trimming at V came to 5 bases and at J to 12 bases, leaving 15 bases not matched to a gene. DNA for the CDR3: TGTGCCAGCAGCGACCTAGCGGGTATGCTCGGTCGGCAGTTCTTC. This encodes CASSDLAGMLGRQFF.

For the CDR3, the DNA is TGTGCCAGCCGATCAAGGGGAGCCTCAACCGGGGAGCTGTTTTTT. Protein product: CASRSRGASTGELFF. The chain carries TRBV6-1 and TRBJ2-2; D possibly uses TRBD1 or TRBD2 (5 bases each). The V and J ends lost 8 bases and 5 bases respectively, with 18 bases between them. Germline assignment: CDR1 MNHNS and CDR2 SASEGT. The CDR3 extends over 15 amino acids.

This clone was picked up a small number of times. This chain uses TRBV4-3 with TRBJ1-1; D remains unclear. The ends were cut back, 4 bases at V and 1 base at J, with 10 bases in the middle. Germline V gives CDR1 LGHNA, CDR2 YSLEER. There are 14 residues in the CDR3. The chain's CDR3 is CASSRVPGNTEAFF. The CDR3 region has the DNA TGCGCCAGCAGCCGCGTACCAGGGAACACTGAAGCTTTCTTT.

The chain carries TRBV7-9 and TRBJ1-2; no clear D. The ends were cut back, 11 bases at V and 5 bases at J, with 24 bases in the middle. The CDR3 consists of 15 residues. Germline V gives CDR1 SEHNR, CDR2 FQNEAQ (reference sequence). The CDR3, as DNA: TGTGCCGGCGTGGAGGGCGCTTACGGATTGTATGGCTACACCTTC. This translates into CAGVEGAYGLYGYTF. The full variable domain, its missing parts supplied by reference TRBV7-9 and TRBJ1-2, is DTGVSQNPRHKITKRGQNVTFRCDPISEHNRLYWYRQTLGQGPEFLTYFQNEAQLEKSRLLSDRFSAERPKGSFSTLEIQRTEQGDSAMYLCAGVEGAYGLYGYTFGSGTRLTVV.

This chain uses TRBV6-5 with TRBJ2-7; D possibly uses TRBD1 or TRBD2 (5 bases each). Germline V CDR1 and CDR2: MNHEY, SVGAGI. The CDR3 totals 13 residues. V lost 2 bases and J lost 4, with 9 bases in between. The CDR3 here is CASSYGDGYEQYF. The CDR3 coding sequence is TGTGCCAGCAGTTACGGGGACGGTTACGAGCAGTACTTC.

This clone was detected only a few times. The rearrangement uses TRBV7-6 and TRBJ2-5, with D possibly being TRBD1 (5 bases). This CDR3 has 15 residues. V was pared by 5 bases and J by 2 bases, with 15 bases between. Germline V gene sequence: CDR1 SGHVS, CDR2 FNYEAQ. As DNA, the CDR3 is TGTGCCAGCAGCATGGACATTATCCCTCAAGAGACCCAGTACTTC. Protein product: CASSMDIIPQETQYF.

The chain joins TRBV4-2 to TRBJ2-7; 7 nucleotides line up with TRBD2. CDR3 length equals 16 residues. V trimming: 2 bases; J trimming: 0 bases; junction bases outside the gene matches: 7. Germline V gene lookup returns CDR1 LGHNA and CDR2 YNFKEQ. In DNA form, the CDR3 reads TGTGCCAGCAGCCAATCACTAGCGCTAAGCTCCTACGAGCAGTACTTC. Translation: CASSQSLALSSYEQYF.

Here the CDR3 reads CAISRGGNTDTQYF. CDR3 sequence (DNA): TGTGCCATCTCAAGAGGGGGAAACACAGATACGCAGTATTTT. The chain combines TRBV11-3 with TRBJ2-3, with D possibly being TRBD1 (6 bases). Trimming cost V 10 bases and J 2 bases, with 16 bases left between them. The CDR3 is 14 residues long. CDR1 and CDR2 (germline): SGHNT, YENEEA.

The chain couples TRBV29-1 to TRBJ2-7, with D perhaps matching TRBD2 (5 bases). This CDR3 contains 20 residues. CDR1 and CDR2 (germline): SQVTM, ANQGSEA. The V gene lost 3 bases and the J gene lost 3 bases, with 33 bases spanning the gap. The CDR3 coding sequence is TGCAGCGTTGATGACGGGGTATTGGAGTTTCACGCGAATACTAACTACGAGCAGTACTTC. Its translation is CSVDDGVLEFHANTNYEQYF.

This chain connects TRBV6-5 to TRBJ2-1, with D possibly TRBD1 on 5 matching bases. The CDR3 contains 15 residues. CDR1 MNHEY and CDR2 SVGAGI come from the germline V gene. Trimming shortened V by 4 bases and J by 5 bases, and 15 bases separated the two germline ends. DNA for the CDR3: TGTGCCAGCAGTTTCCGGACATCCCCCAACAATGAGCAGTTCTTC. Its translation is CASSFRTSPNNEQFF.

The CDR3 loop reads CASRDGRPLENYGYTF. In nucleotides, the CDR3 is TGTGCCAGCAGGGATGGACGGCCCCTTGAAAACTATGGCTACACCTTC. The chain uses TRBV5-4 and TRBJ1-2; D unresolved. The CDR3 length is 16 residues. Germline V gives CDR1 SGHNT, CDR2 YYREEE (reference sequence). V was pared by 5 bases and J by 2 bases, with 19 bases between.

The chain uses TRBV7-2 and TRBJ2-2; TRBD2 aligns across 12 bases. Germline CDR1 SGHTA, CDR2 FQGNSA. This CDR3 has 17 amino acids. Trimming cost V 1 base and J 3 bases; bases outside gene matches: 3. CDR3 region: CASSLVGTSGYTGELFF. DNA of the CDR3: TGTGCCAGCAGCTTAGTTGGGACTAGCGGGTACACCGGGGAGCTGTTTTTT.